This T cell receptor beta chain was profiled in a study of blood T cell repertoires in COVID-19. CDR1 is MNHEY, CDR2 SVGEGT, per germline. There are 17 residues in the CDR3. J was trimmed by 1 base and V by 0 bases; bases with no gene match: 4. TCRdb keeps only in-frame clones here, not all; method: immunoSEQ multiplex PCR. The sample lists approximately 300,000 clones, about nine tenths seen once, with over 4% in the top ten. The chain is built from TRBV6-2 or TRBV6-3 and TRBJ2-2, with 8 bases aligning to TRBD2. The sample was PBMCs or T cells enriched from blood (not recorded which). The TCR originated in a man aged 55 to 70 who had recovered from COVID-19. CDR3 DNA: TGTGCCAGCAGTTACTCGACGCTAGCGGGGAACACCGGGGAGCTGTTTTTT. Residues: CASSYSTLAGNTGELFF.